This T cell receptor (beta chain) emerged from a study of monozygotic twins with cystic fibrosis. The CDR3 loop spans 13 amino acids. Trimming left V 2 bases short and J 6 bases short, with 10 bases between. CDR1 is MDHEN and CDR2 is SYDVKM in the germline V gene. The protocol was immunoSEQ multiplex PCR, while the TCRdb copy is restricted to in-frame clones and leaves out a portion. The repertoire holds tens of thousands of clones, with just under 90% as singletons. This receptor was obtained from a woman younger than 45 with cystic fibrosis. This chain links TRBV28 with TRBJ1-2; possibly TRBD1 for D (5 bases). The specimen sequenced was blood. In DNA, the CDR3 is TGTGCCAGCAGTTTAAGGGACCCCGATGGCTACACCTTC. It is translated as CASSLRDPDGYTF.